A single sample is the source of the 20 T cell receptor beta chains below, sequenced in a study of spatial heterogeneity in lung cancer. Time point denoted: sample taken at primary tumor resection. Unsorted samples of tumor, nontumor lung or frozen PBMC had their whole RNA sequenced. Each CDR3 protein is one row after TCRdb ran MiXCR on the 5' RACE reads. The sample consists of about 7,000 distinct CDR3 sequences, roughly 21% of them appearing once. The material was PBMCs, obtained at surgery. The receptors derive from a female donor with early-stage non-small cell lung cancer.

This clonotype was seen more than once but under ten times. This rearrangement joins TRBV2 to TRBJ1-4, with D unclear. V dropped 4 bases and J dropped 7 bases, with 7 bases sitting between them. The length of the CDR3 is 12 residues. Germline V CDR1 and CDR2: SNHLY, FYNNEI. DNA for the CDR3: TGTGCCAGCAGTGTTATGAGTGAAAAACTGTTTTTT. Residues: CASSVMSEKLFF.

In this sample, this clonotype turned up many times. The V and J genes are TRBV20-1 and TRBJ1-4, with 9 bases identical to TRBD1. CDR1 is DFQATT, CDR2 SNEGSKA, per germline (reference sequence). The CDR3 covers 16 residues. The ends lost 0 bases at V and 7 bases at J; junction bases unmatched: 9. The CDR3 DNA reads TGCAGTGCTAGAGATTTAATTCGACAGGGGGTTGAAAAACTGTTTTTT. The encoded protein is CSARDLIRQGVEKLFF.

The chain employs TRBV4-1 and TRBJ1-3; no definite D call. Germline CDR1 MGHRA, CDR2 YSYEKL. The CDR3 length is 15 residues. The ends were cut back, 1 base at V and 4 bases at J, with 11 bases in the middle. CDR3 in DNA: TGCGCCAGCAGCCAAGGACCAGTAGCGGGAAACACCATATATTTT. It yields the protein CASSQGPVAGNTIYF.

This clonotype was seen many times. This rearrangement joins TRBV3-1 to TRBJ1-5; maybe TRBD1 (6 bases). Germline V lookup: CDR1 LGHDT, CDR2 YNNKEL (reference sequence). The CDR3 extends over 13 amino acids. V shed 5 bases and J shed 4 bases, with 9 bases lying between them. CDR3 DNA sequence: TGTGCCAGCAGCGAGACAGGTAATCAGCCCCAGCATTTT. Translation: CASSETGNQPQHF.

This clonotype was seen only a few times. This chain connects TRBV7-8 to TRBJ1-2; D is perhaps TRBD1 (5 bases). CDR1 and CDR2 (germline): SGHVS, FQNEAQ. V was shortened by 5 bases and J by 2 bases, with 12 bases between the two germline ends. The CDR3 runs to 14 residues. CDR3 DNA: TGTGCCAGCAGCCGCGGGCAGGGAAACTATGGCTACACCTTC. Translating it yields CASSRGQGNYGYTF.

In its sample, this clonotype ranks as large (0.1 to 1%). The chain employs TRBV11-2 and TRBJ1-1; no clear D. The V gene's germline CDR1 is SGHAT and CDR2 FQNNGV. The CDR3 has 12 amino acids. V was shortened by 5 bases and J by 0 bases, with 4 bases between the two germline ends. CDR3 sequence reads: CASSTVNTEAFF. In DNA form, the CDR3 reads TGTGCCAGCAGCACAGTGAACACTGAAGCTTTCTTT.

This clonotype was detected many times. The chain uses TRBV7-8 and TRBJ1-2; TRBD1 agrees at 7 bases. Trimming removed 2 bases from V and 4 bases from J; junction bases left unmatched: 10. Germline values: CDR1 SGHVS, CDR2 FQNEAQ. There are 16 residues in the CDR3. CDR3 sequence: CASSLTPADRVYGYTF. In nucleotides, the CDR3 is TGTGCCAGCAGCTTAACCCCCGCCGACAGGGTCTATGGCTACACCTTC.

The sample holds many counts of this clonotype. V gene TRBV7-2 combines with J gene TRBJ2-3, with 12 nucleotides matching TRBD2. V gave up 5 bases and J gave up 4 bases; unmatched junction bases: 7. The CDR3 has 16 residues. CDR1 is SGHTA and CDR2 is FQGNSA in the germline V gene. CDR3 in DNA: TGTGCCAGCAGCGGAACTAGCGGGGGGAGGGCAGATACGCAGTATTTT. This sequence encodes CASSGTSGGRADTQYF.

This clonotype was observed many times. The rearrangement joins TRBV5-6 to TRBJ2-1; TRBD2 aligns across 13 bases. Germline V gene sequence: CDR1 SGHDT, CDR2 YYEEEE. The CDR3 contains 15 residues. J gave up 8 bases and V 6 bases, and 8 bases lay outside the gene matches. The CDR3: CASTYGLAGEDEQFF. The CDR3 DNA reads TGTGCCAGCACCTATGGACTAGCGGGAGAGGATGAGCAGTTCTTC.

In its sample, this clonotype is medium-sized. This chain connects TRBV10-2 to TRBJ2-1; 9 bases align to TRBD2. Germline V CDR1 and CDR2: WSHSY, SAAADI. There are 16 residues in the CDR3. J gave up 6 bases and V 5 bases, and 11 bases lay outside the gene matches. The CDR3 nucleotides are TGCGCCAGCAGTCCGATAGCGGGGGCCCCTCTCAATGAGCAGTTCTTC. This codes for CASSPIAGAPLNEQFF.

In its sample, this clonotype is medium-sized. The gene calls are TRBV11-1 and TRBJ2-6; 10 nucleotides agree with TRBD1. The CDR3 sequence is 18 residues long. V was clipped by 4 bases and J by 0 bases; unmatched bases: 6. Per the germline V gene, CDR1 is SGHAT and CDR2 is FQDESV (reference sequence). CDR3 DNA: TGTGCCAGCAGCTCTACCGGACAGGGGGTCTCTGGGGCCAACGTCCTGACTTTC. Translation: CASSSTGQGVSGANVLTF.

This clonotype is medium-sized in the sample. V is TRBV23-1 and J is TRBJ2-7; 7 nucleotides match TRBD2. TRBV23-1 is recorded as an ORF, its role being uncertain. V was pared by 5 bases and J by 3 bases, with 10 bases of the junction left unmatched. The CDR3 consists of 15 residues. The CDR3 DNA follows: TGCGCCAGCAGTAAATTCTCGGGGAGGGACTACGAGCAGTACGTC. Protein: CASSKFSGRDYEQYV.

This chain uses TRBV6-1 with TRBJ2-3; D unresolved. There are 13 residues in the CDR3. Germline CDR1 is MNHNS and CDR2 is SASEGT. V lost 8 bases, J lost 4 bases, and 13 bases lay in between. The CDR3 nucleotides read TGTGCCAGCGGCAGCGTTAGAGCAGATACGCAGTATTTT. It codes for CASGSVRADTQYF.

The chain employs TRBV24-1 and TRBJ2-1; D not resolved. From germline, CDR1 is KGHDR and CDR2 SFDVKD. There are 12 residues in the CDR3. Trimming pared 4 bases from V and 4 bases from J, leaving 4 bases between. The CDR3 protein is CATSDPYNEQFF. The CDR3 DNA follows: TGTGCCACCAGTGACCCGTACAATGAGCAGTTCTTC.

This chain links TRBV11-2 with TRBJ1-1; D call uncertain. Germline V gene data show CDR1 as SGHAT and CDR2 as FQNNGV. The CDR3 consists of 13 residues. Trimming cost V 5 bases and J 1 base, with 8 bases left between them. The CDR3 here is CASSRRQNTEAFF. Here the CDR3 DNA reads TGTGCCAGCAGCCGTCGACAGAACACTGAAGCTTTCTTT.

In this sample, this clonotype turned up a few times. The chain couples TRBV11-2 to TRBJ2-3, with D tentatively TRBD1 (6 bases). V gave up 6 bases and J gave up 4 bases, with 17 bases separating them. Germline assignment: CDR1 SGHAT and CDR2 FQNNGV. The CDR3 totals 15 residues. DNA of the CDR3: TGTGCCAGCAGTTCTCCCTACAGGGAGCCAGATACGCAGTATTTT. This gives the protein CASSSPYREPDTQYF. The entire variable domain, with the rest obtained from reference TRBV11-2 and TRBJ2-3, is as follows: EAGVAQSPRYKIIEKRQSVAFWCNPISGHATLYWYQQILGQGPKLLIQFQNNGVVDDSQLPKDRFSAERLKGVDSTLKIQPAKLEDSAVYLCASSSPYREPDTQYFGPGTRLTVL.

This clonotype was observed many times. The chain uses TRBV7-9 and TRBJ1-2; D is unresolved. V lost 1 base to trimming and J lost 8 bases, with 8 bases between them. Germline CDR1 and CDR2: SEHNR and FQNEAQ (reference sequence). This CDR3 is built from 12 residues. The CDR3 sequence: CASSLGQVGYTF. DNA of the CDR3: TGTGCCAGCAGCTTAGGGCAGGTGGGCTACACCTTC.

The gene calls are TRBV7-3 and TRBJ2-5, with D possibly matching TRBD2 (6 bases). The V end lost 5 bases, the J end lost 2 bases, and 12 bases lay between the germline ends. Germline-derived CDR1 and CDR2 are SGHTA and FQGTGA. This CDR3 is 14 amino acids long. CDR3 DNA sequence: TGTGCCAGCAGCCCCACGGGACTTCAAGAGACCCAGTACTTC. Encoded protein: CASSPTGLQETQYF.

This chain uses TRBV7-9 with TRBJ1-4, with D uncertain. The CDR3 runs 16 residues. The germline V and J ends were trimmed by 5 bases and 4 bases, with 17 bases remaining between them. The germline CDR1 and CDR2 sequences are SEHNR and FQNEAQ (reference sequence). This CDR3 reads CASSPPSWEDNEKLFF. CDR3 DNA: TGTGCCAGCAGCCCCCCTTCTTGGGAGGATAATGAAAAACTGTTTTTT.

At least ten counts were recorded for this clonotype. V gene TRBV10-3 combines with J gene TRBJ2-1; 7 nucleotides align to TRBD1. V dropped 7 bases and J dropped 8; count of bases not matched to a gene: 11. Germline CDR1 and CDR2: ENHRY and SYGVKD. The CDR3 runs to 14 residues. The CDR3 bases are TGTGCCATCAAATCGAACGACAGGGACCATGAGCAGTTCTTC. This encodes CAIKSNDRDHEQFF.